This T cell receptor beta chain appears in the sequencing data of a study of blood T cells in healthy people across ages (dated by TCRdb to about 2015). Regarding the study in general: In model experiments, template switching captured about one uniquely barcoded TCR beta cDNA molecule for every two T cells. The study measured age-related changes in TCR beta repertoire diversity using deep sequencing normalized with unique cDNA molecular identifiers. The donors were split into four age groups: young (average approximately 16 years), middle-aged (about 40), aged (roughly 60) and long-lived (under 90). To avoid experimental bias, donors of different ages were spread randomly across the sequencing lanes. Using the same blood draw, the study looked at two additional independent replicas of 1 million unique cDNA reads for two donors, one aged 18 to 30 and the other aged 80 or older.

The full study reports these points: Compared with the aged group, the long-lived group had more naive CD4+ T cells, fewer expanded clones and increased TCR diversity, a pattern suggesting age selection. Total diversity estimates from one million sequenced T cells were considered lower bounds and underestimates. Because the CMV infection status of the donors was unknown, age-related changes in expanded clonotypes may potentially have been confounded. Conclusive comparison of naive and antigen-experienced compartments was prevented by the profiling of bulk unsorted PBMCs. Observed TCR beta diversity per million T cells fell roughly linearly with age, and a significant reduction was already apparent by age approximately 41. The percentage of naive T cells measured by flow cytometry correlated strongly with observed TCR beta diversity.

This clonotype showed up just a few times. Its antigen remains unidentified. This sequence may be a read error, since a much larger clone differs from it by one base. The CDR3 spans 16 residues, from the cysteine through the phenylalanine. The entry retains the CDR3 DNA only, 48 bases that are in frame from base 1. CDR1 is given as LNHNV and CDR2 as YYDKDF, both from the germline V gene (reference sequence). Library prep was done by 5' RACE. The run used an Illumina HiSeq 2500. The second PCR ran for about 6 to 12 cycles and used a J-beta primer mix along with a sample-barcoded 5' primer. A unique molecular identifier was introduced onto each TCR beta cDNA molecule by a template-switch 5' adaptor carrying 12 random nucleotides. At least 3 million CDR3-containing paired-end reads were obtained from each sample. All of the RNA was converted into first-strand cDNA using the Mint cDNA synthesis kit, with a TRBC-specific oligonucleotide serving as the primer. All cDNA was treated with uracil-DNA glycosylase and then went through a first 18-cycle PCR with the universal primers M1SS and BC2_uni_R. The authors' analysis ran thus. Normalization of each sample was performed by random selection of 1 million high-quality reads, each carrying a distinct molecular identifier. Reads with shared molecular identifiers were discarded instead of being binned into consensus sequences. MiTCR, run with a Q25 quality threshold and the strictest error-elimination algorithm, handled CDR3 identification, clonotype clustering and error correction. A nonparametric unseen species model with Euler transformation was used to estimate lower-bound total TCR beta diversity. TCRdb handled the public reads itself, with Q25 trimming in fastp and clone calling in MiXCR, and kept productive beta chains. Entries that share a CDR3 protein sequence are merged under the most common genes and DNA. What appears here as the V and J calls and clone size reflects TCRdb's work, not the paper's. The sample table holds around 870,000 distinct CDR3 sequences, of which 25% to 30% were seen once. Clones ranked in the top ten supply 17% of the sample.

Donors were under 40 systemically healthy Caucasian individuals from Russia aged 6 to 90 years. Around 9.8 milliliters of peripheral blood were collected from each donor into EDTA-treated Vacutainer tubes. Ficoll-Paque density-gradient centrifugation was used to isolate PBMCs, with at least 6.5 million per sample. Trizol reagent was used to extract total RNA from PBMCs, with at least 6 micrograms per sample. The percentages of naive CD45RAhigh/CD27high T cells were determined by flow cytometry on a PBMC aliquot from every donor. Specimen: blood. The source of this sequence is a woman older than 75 in good health. The sequence is built from TRBV15 and TRBJ1-2; a confident D gene designation cannot be given. DNA sequence: TGTGCCACCAGCAGAGATCCCCCGGGTCGGAACTATGGCTGCACCTTC. It translates to CATSRDPPGRNYGCTF.